This T cell receptor (beta chain) is drawn from a study of T cells in women clearing cervical HPV infection (dated by TCRdb to the late 2010s). Notes on the research overall: Cases were 20 to 25 women with histologically confirmed HPV16-related CIN3 or worse, including a couple of invasive cancers. Controls were under 30 women whose single incident HPV16 infection cleared within 12 months without precancer or cancer developing. Five blinded duplicates per group were added as quality controls, giving 60 or so samples: 50 or so participants and roughly 10 replicates. Among cases, blood sampling came a median of about 150 days after lesion detection, with an interquartile range of about 80 to 230 days. In the parent cohort, 10,000 to 11,000 women aged 18 or older were enrolled in Guanacaste, Costa Rica, during about 1992 to 1994 and then followed for under 9 years. The exploratory proof-of-principle case-control study was nested within the Guanacaste HPV Natural History Study in Costa Rica and compared TCR repertoires across cervical HPV16 outcomes. Cases had a median age of roughly 35 years compared with approximately 41 for controls, and baseline characteristics showed no significant differences between the groups. Because only a few women had HLA typing data, the possibility that HLA type acted as a confounder could not be ruled out. Case blood was taken at the visit when the lesion was first identified, whereas control blood was taken when infection was no longer detected. Cases and controls were matched on year of sample collection and on age within five years.

Every participant had a single incident cervical HPV16 infection, and women with prevalent HPV16 infections were excluded. Cervical HPV DNA was detected by MY09/MY11 PCR and genotyped by dot-blot hybridization. Roughly 16 mL of heparinized blood were centrifuged, and the buffy coat was split into aliquots, frozen at -30 degrees C, and then kept at -80 degrees C. QIAGEN kits were used to extract genomic DNA from the buffy coat specimens. Using the immunoSEQ assay, multiplex PCR amplified TCR beta CDR3 regions from an average of about 1,200 ng of genomic DNA per sample. To correct primer bias, the assay used a complete synthetic TCR repertoire to set an amplification baseline. The amplicons were sequenced using the Illumina platform. The original methods were these. Error correction of the sequences involved clustering with frequency ratios plus a modified nearest-neighbor algorithm, after which the sequences were analyzed in the immunoSEQ Analyzer using IMGT gene definitions. At each rarefaction depth, TCR richness and evenness were averaged across 20 rarefaction repeats, and any sample with fewer sequences than the depth was left out. Wilcoxon rank sum tests with FDR correction were used to compare V, D and J gene relative abundances between the groups. Blinded duplicates gave an intraclass correlation of under 97% for TCR richness and an average of roughly 76% across about 65 gene segments. The table was pulled from immuneACCESS by TCRdb, which kept in-frame rearrangements only. Such tables lose some clones; where checked, under half of the loss comes from unresolved V genes, and the rest has no known cause. V, J and clone size derive from that table, while D and trimming were established from the DNA sequence. This sample's records show fewer than 35,000 clones. The ten largest make up about 18% of the sample.

As to this clone: Its antigen is not yet known.

Overall study outcomes, separate from this receptor: Because the number of T cells in each sample was unknown, differences in richness could reflect differing T-cell content rather than repertoire biology. The cross-sectional design could not show whether associations preceded infection or resulted from it; effector/memory subsets and HPV-specific T cells were not isolated. Across sequencing depths, CIN3+ cases showed significantly higher TCR repertoire richness than controls, but evenness did not differ between the groups. Cases were distinguished from controls with an estimated AUC of about 0.8 by random forest classifiers combining richness and V gene abundances.

This TCR derives from a woman between 18 and 70 years old with a cervical HPV16 infection that either progressed to CIN3+ or cleared (not recorded which). Sequenced sample: blood buffy coat.

CDR3 sequence: CASSLAQGPDTQYF. The CDR3 bases that were read are TGTGCCAGCAGCTTGGCCCAGGGCCCAGATACG. Here the chain combines TRBV5-4 and TRBJ2-3; matching of 5 bases hints at TRBD1 as the D gene. Read data end 3 residues before the CDR3 end; the end is taken from the germline J gene. Spanning cysteine to phenylalanine, the CDR3 consists of 14 amino acids. The DNA has 33 bases, all within the CDR3, and is read from base 1. The CDR1 and CDR2 encoded by the germline V gene (reference sequence) are SGHNT and YYREEE. Between the V and J ends, shortened by 0 bases and 4 bases respectively, the junction contains 9 bases. Reference TRBV5-4 and TRBJ2-3 genes cover what lies past the CDR3, so the full variable domain is ETGVTQSPTHLIKTRGQQVTLRCSSQSGHNTVSWYQQALGQGPQFIFQYYREEENGRGNFPPRFSGLQFPNYSSELNVNALELDDSALYLCASSLAQGPDTQYFGPGTRLTVL.